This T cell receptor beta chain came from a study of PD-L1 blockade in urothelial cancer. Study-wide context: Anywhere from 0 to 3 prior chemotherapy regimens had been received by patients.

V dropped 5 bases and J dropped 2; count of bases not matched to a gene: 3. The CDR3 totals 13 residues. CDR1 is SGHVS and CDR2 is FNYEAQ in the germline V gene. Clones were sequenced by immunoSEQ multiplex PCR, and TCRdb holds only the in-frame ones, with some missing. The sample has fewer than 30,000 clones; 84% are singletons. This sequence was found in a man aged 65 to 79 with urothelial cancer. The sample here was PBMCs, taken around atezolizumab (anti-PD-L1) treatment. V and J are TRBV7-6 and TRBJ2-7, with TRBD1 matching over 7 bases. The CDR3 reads CASSAGTAYEQYF. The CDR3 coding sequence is TGTGCCAGCAGCGCCGGGACAGCCTACGAGCAGTACTTC.